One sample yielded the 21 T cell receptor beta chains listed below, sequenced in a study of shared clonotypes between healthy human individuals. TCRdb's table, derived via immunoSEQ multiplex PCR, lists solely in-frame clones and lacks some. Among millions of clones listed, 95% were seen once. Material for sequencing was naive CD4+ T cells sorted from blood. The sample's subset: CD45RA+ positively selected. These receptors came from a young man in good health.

The CDR3 is CASSTTVGGSCYGYTF. CDR3 coding DNA: TGTGCCAGCAGCACCACCGTCGGGGGGTCGTGCTATGGCTACACCTTC. The chain uses TRBV21-1 and TRBJ1-2. TRBV21-1 is a known pseudogene. The length of the CDR3 is 16 residues.

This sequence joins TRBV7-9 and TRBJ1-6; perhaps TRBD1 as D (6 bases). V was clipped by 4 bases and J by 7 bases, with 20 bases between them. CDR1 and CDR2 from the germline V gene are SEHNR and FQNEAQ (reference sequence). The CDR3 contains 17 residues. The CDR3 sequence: CASSSLDPGTPNSPLHF. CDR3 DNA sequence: TGTGCCAGCAGCTCCCTCGACCCCGGGACACCCAATTCACCCCTCCACTTT.

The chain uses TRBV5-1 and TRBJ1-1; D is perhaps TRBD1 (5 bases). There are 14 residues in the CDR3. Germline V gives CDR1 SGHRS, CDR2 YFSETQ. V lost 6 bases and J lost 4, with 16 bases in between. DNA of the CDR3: TGCGCCAGCAAACAACAGGAGGTGGTCACTGAAGCTTTCTTT. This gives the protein CASKQQEVVTEAFF.

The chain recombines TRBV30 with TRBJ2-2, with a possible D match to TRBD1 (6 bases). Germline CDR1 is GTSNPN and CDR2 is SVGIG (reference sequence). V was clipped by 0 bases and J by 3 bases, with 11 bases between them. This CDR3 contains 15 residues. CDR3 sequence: CAWSVNRAYTGELFF. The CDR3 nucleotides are TGTGCCTGGAGTGTAAACAGGGCTTACACCGGGGAGCTGTTTTTT. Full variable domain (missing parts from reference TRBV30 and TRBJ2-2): SQTIHQWPATLVQPVGSPLSLECTVEGTSNPNLYWYRQAAGRGLQLLFYSVGIGQISSEVPQNLSASRPQDRQFILSSKKLLLSDSGFYLCAWSVNRAYTGELFFGEGSRLTVL.

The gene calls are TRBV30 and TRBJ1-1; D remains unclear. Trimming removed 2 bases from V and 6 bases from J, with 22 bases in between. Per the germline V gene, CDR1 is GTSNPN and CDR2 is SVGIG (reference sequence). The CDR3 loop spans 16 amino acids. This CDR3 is CAWSLLLAGGRAEAFF. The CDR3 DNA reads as TGTGCCTGGAGTCTCTTACTAGCGGGAGGGCGGGCTGAAGCTTTCTTT.

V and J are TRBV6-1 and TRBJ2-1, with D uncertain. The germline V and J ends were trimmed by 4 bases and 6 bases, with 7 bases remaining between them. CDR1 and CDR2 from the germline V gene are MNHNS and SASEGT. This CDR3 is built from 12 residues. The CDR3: CASSGTINEQFF. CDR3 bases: TGTGCCAGCAGTGGAACCATCAATGAGCAGTTCTTC.

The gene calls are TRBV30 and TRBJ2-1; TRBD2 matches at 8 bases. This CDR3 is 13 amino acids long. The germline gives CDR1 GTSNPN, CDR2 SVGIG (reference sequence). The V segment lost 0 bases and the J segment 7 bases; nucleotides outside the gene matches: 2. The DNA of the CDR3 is TGTGCCTGGAGTGTAGCGGGAGTGAATGAGCAGTTCTTC. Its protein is CAWSVAGVNEQFF.

CDR3 amino acids: CASSLWSSGTKNIQYF. The CDR3 DNA reads TGTGCCAGCAGTTTATGGTCTAGCGGGACCAAAAACATTCAGTACTTC. The chain couples TRBV28 to TRBJ2-4; 9 bases align to TRBD2. Germline V lookup: CDR1 MDHEN, CDR2 SYDVKM. The CDR3 loop spans 16 amino acids. With 0 bases clipped from V and 2 bases from J, the junction kept 2 bases outside the gene matches.

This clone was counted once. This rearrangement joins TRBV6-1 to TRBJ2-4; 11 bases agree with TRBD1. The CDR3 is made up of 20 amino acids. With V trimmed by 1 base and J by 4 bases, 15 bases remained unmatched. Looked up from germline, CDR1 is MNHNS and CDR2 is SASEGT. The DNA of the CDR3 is TGTGCCAGCAGTGAAGGCTGGACAGGGGGCGCTTGGAGTTTGAAAAACATTCAGTACTTC. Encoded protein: CASSEGWTGGAWSLKNIQYF.

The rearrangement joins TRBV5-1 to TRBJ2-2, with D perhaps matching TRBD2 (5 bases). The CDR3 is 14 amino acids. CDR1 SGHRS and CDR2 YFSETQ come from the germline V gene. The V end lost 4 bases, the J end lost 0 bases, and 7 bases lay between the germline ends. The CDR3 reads CASSERSNTGELFF. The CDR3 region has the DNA TGCGCCAGCAGCGAGCGGTCGAACACCGGGGAGCTGTTTTTT.

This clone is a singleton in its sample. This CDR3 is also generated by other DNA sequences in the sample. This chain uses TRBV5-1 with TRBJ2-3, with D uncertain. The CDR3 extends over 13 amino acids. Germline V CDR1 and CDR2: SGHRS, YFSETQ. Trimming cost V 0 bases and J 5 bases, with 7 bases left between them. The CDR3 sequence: CASSLGLRDTQYF. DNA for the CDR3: TGCGCCAGCAGCTTGGGACTGCGAGATACGCAGTATTTT. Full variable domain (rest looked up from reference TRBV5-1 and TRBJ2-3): KAGVTQTPRYLIKTRGQQVTLSCSPISGHRSVSWYQQTPGQGLQFLFEYFSETQRNKGNFPGRFSGRQFSNSRSEMNVSTLELGDSALYLCASSLGLRDTQYFGPGTRLTVL.

For the CDR3, the DNA is TGCGCCAGCAGCTTGGAACTCTCCTACACCGGGGAGCTGTTTTTT. Residues: CASSLELSYTGELFF. The chain employs TRBV5-1 and TRBJ2-2; D unclear. CDR1 is SGHRS and CDR2 is YFSETQ in the germline V gene. This CDR3 has 15 amino acids. Trimming removed 0 bases from V and 3 bases from J, with 9 bases in between.

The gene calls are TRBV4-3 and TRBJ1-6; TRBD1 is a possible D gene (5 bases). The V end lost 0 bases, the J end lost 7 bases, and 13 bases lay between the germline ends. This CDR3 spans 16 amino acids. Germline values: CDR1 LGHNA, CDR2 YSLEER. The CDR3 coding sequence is TGCGCCAGCAGCCAAGATCTCAGGGCTGGGAATTCACCCCTCCACTTT. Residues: CASSQDLRAGNSPLHF.

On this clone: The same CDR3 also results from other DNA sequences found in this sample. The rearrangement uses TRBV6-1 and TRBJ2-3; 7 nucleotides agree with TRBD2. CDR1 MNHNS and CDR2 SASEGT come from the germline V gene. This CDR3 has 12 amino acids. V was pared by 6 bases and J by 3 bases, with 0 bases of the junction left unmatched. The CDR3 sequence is CASSGGTDTQYF. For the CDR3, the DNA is TGTGCCAGCAGCGGGGGGACAGATACGCAGTATTTT.

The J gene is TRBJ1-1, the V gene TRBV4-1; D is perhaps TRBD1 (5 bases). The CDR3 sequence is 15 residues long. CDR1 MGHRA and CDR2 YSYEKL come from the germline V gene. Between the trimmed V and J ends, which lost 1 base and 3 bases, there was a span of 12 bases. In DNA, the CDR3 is TGCGCCAGCAGCCAAGCTGGGGGGGTGGACACTGAAGCTTTCTTT. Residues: CASSQAGGVDTEAFF.

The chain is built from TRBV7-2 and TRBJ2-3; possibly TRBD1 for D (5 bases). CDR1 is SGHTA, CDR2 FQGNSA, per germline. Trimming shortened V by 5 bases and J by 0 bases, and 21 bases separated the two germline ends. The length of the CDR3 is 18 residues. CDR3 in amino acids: CASSTQSRIGASTDTQYF. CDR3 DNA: TGTGCCAGCAGCACCCAGTCCAGGATTGGGGCGAGCACAGATACGCAGTATTTT. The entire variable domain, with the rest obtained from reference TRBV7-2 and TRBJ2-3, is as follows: GAGVSQSPSNKVTEKGKDVELRCDPISGHTALYWYRQSLGQGLEFLIYFQGNSAPDKSGLPSDRFSAERTGGSVSTLTIQRTQQEDSAVYLCASSTQSRIGASTDTQYFGPGTRLTVL.

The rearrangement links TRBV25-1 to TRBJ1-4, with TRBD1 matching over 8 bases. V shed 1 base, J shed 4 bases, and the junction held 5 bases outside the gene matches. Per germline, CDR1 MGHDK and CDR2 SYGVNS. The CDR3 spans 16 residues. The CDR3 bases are TGTGCCAGCAGTGAATCGTATGGACAGGGTAATGAAAAACTGTTTTTT. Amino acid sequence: CASSESYGQGNEKLFF.

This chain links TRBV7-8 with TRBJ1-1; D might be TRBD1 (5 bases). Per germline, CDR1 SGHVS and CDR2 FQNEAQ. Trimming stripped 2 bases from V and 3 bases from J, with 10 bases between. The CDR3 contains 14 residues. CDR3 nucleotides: TGTGCCAGCAGCTTAAAGCGGGGGGACACTGAAGCTTTCTTT. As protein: CASSLKRGDTEAFF.

Written as DNA, the CDR3 is TGCGCCAGCAGCATTCTGCCGGGACAGGGAGGAGATAATTCACCCCTCCACTTT. It yields the protein CASSILPGQGGDNSPLHF. This sequence joins TRBV5-1 and TRBJ1-6, with 9 positions matching TRBD1. With 4 bases clipped from V and 5 bases from J, the junction kept 13 bases outside the gene matches. The CDR3 runs to 18 residues. CDR1 and CDR2 from the germline V gene are SGHRS and YFSETQ.

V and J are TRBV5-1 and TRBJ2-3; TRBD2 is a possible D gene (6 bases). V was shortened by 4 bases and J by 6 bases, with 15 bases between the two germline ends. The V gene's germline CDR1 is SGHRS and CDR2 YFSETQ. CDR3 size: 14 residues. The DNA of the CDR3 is TGCGCCAGCAGCCTAAGACTAGTGGCGGATACGCAGTATTTT. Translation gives CASSLRLVADTQYF. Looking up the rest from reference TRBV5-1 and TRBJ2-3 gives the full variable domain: KAGVTQTPRYLIKTRGQQVTLSCSPISGHRSVSWYQQTPGQGLQFLFEYFSETQRNKGNFPGRFSGRQFSNSRSEMNVSTLELGDSALYLCASSLRLVADTQYFGPGTRLTVL.

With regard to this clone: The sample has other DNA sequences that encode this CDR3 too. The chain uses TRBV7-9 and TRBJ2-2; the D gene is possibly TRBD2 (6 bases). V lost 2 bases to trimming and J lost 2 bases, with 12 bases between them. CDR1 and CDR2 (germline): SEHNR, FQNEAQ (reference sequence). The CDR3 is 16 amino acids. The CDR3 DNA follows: TGTGCCAGCAGCTTAATCGGGGGTTCAAACACCGGGGAGCTGTTTTTT. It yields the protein CASSLIGGSNTGELFF.